These T cell receptor beta chains were read from a single sample in a study of blood T cell repertoires in COVID-19. TCRdb keeps only in-frame clones here, not all; method: immunoSEQ multiplex PCR. The data contain approximately 250,000 clones, more than 75% of them singletons. Sequencing was carried out using peripheral blood. The receptors were sampled from an elderly woman with COVID-19, enrolled during active disease. Both conserved end residues are part of each CDR3. A D gene is named only where the DNA matches it firmly. The size of a clone is reported for some rows only, either as once, few or many, or as a class for expanded clones.

D gene | J gene | V gene | clone size | CDR3 protein | CDR3 DNA
NA | TRBJ1-1 | TRBV19 | NA | CASSMPGIAVEAFF | TGTGCCAGTAGTATGCCGGGGATTGCCGTGGAAGCTTTCTTT
NA | TRBJ2-3 | TRBV5-1 | NA | CASRVPGSRPDTQYF | TGCGCCAGCAGAGTCCCAGGGTCAAGACCAGATACGCAGTATTTT
NA | TRBJ1-4 | TRBV5-1 | NA | CASSLESEKLFF | TGCGCCAGCAGCTTGGAGAGTGAAAAACTGTTTTTT
TRBD1 | TRBJ1-2 | TRBV2 | NA | CASNDRDYGYTF | TGTGCCAGCAACGACAGGGATTATGGCTACACCTTC
NA | TRBJ2-1 | TRBV7-2 | once | CASSLAGAPSEQFF | TGTGCCAGCAGCTTAGCGGGAGCCCCCAGTGAGCAGTTCTTC
NA | TRBJ2-7 | TRBV28 | NA | CASSLSLPTGVSEQYF | TGTGCCAGCAGTTTATCACTACCAACCGGGGTAAGCGAGCAGTACTTC
NA | TRBJ2-4 | TRBV27 | once | CASSYQGLAKNIQYF | TGTGCCAGCAGTTATCAGGGGCTAGCCAAAAACATTCAGTACTTC
TRBD2 | TRBJ2-5 | TRBV2 | NA | CASSVTSGGTGETQYF | TGTGCCAGCAGCGTTACTAGCGGGGGGACGGGAGAGACCCAGTACTTC
NA | TRBJ1-3 | TRBV18 | NA | CASSPDIAGNTIYF | TGTGCCAGCTCACCGGACATCGCGGGGAACACCATATATTTT
NA | TRBJ2-7 | TRBV6-5 | NA | CASLRGSIQTYEQYF | TGTGCCAGTCTTAGGGGGTCCATCCAGACCTACGAGCAGTACTTC
NA | TRBJ1-4 | TRBV18 | NA | CASSPAQANEKLFF | TGTGCCAGCTCACCCGCACAGGCCAATGAAAAACTGTTTTTT
TRBD2 | TRBJ2-1 | TRBV28 | NA | CASSQTGLAGGSSYNEQFF | TGTGCCAGCAGTCAGACGGGACTAGCGGGGGGAAGCTCCTACAATGAGCAGTTCTTC
NA | TRBJ1-5 | TRBV6-1 | NA | CASSEERMDSYNQPQHF | TGTGCCAGCAGTGAAGAAAGAATGGACAGCTACAATCAGCCCCAGCATTTT
TRBD1 | TRBJ1-2 | TRBV19 | NA | CASSTGDRPYGYTF | TGTGCCAGTAGTACCGGGGACAGGCCATATGGCTACACCTTC
NA | TRBJ1-2 | TRBV28 | NA | CASSTSYFNYGYTF | TGTGCCAGCAGTACGAGTTACTTCAACTATGGCTACACCTTC
NA | TRBJ1-2 | TRBV19 | NA | CASSIENLSGYTF | TGTGCCAGTAGTATAGAGAATCTGAGTGGCTACACCTTC
NA | TRBJ1-4 | TRBV7-6 | NA | CASSSSGQINEKLFF | TGTGCCAGCAGCTCCTCCGGACAGATTAATGAAAAACTGTTTTTT
NA | TRBJ1-3 | TRBV30 | NA | CAWRVGSNSGNTIYF | TGTGCCTGGAGAGTAGGGAGCAACTCTGGAAACACCATATATTTT
TRBD1 | TRBJ1-2 | TRBV11-2 | NA | CASSLTDRGDYGYTF | TGTGCCAGCAGCTTGACGGACAGGGGTGACTATGGCTACACCTTC
TRBD1 | TRBJ2-5 | TRBV9 | NA | CASSERTGRQETQYF | TGTGCCAGCAGCGAAAGGACAGGGCGACAAGAGACCCAGTACTTC
NA | TRBJ2-1 | TRBV20-1 | NA | CSASLQEAYNEQFF | TGCAGTGCTAGTCTCCAGGAGGCCTACAATGAGCAGTTCTTC
NA | TRBJ1-3 | TRBV6-1 | NA | CASLVSGNTIYF | TGTGCCAGTTTAGTCTCTGGAAACACCATATATTTT
TRBD2 | TRBJ2-3 | TRBV3-1/TRBV3-2 | NA | CASSQGGDSGGRTDTQYF | TGTGCCAGCAGCCAAGGCGGGGATAGCGGGGGGCGCACAGATACGCAGTATTTT
NA | TRBJ1-2 | TRBV5-1 | once | CASSLVGGTNYGYTF | TGCGCCAGCAGCTTGGTGGGGGGAACTAACTATGGCTACACCTTC
NA | TRBJ2-2 | TRBV6-1 | NA | CASSFRTAPGELFF | TGTGCCAGCAGTTTTCGGACAGCCCCCGGGGAGCTGTTTTTT
TRBD2 | TRBJ2-5 | TRBV12-5 | NA | CASGLSGGETQYF | TGTGCTAGTGGTTTGTCGGGAGGAGAGACCCAGTACTTC
TRBD2 | TRBJ2-3 | TRBV6-5 | NA | CASRRGLSTDTQYF | TGTGCCAGCAGGCGGGGGTTATCCACAGATACGCAGTATTTT
TRBD1 | TRBJ1-6 | TRBV6-6 | NA | CASSYSDRENSPLHF | TGTGCCAGCAGTTACTCGGACAGGGAGAATTCACCCCTCCACTTT
TRBD2 | TRBJ2-3 | TRBV19 | NA | CASSEGLGITDTQYF | TGTGCCAGTAGCGAGGGACTAGGAATCACAGATACGCAGTATTTT
TRBD1 | TRBJ1-6 | TRBV19 | NA | CASRKRQGVMGSPLHF | TGTGCCAGTAGGAAACGACAGGGGGTGATGGGTTCACCCCTCCACTTT
NA | TRBJ1-4 | TRBV10-3 | NA | CAIRSGRVNEKLFF | TGTGCCATCAGATCAGGGAGGGTTAATGAAAAACTGTTTTTT
TRBD1 | TRBJ1-2 | TRBV29-1 | NA | CSVEGQGDFYGYTF | TGCAGCGTTGAGGGACAGGGGGATTTCTATGGCTACACCTTC
NA | TRBJ1-2 | TRBV3-1/TRBV3-2 | NA | CASSQEWAGYTF | TGTGCCAGCAGCCAAGAGTGGGCTGGCTACACCTTC
TRBD1 | TRBJ1-6 | TRBV3-1/TRBV3-2 | NA | CASSRSPRGQGYNSPLHF | TGTGCCAGCAGCCGCTCCCCGCGAGGACAGGGCTACAATTCACCCCTCCACTTT
TRBD1 | TRBJ1-6 | TRBV28 | NA | CATQGKGSPLHF | TGTGCTACACAGGGGAAGGGTTCACCCCTCCACTTT
NA | TRBJ1-2 | TRBV5-4 | NA | CASSPDKALIFGYTF | TGTGCCAGCAGCCCGGACAAGGCCCTAATTTTTGGCTACACCTTC
NA | TRBJ1-3 | TRBV29-1 | NA | CSVEDNRSAGNTIYF | TGCAGCGTTGAAGATAATAGGAGTGCTGGAAACACCATATATTTT
TRBD1 | TRBJ1-1 | TRBV18 | few | CASSPIQGPTEAFF | TGTGCCAGCTCACCGATACAGGGGCCCACTGAAGCTTTCTTT
NA | TRBJ1-1 | TRBV2 | NA | CASRLQGPNTEAFF | TGTGCCAGCAGACTACAGGGACCAAACACTGAAGCTTTCTTT
TRBD1 | TRBJ2-3 | TRBV7-2 | once | CASSLDGYQGADTQYF | TGTGCCAGCAGCTTAGACGGATACCAGGGGGCGGATACGCAGTATTTT
NA | TRBJ1-2 | TRBV7-9 | few | CASSLLGSEESPF | TGTGCCAGCAGCCTTCTCGGCTCGGAGGAGTCCCCCTTC
NA | TRBJ2-2 | TRBV10-1 | few | CASSGTGRELFF | TGCGCCAGCAGTGGTACCGGGAGGGAGCTGTTTTTT
TRBD1 | TRBJ1-6 | TRBV6-5 | NA | CATGGANSPLHF | TGTGCCACAGGGGGCGCGAATTCACCCCTCCACTTT
NA | TRBJ1-2 | TRBV9 | NA | CASSPRFSGYGYTF | TGTGCCAGCAGCCCCCGATTTTCGGGCTATGGCTACACCTTC
TRBD2 | TRBJ2-3 | TRBV27 | NA | CASSLGRGGYTQYF | TGTGCCAGCAGTTTAGGTCGGGGGGGCTATACGCAGTATTTT
TRBD1 | TRBJ2-6 | TRBV5-1 | NA | CASSSGQTSISGANVLTF | TGCGCCAGCAGCTCGGGACAGACATCCATCTCTGGGGCCAACGTCCTGACTTTC
TRBD1 | TRBJ1-5 | TRBV5-1 | NA | CASSLGQGANQPQHF | TGCGCCAGCAGCTTGGGACAGGGGGCGAATCAGCCCCAGCATTTT
TRBD2 | TRBJ2-1 | TRBV20-1 | NA | CSASSSLASNPNEQFF | TGCAGTGCTAGTAGTTCACTAGCGTCAAATCCCAATGAGCAGTTCTTC
NA | TRBJ2-5 | TRBV13 | NA | CASSLGAETQYF | TGTGCCAGCAGCTTGGGGGCAGAGACCCAGTACTTC